Described below is a single TCR beta chain sequence and its context. No cognate antigen has been identified for it. Base qualities are missing; no much larger clone stands one base away. This sample stems from a study of control samples from healthy donors and cancer patients (dated by TCRdb to about 2020). Libraries were constructed by the immunoSEQ multiplex PCR assay. This immuneACCESS table, as held by TCRdb, lists in-frame sequences with V and J called but not all clones. Of the missing ones, under half trace to an unresolved V gene in checked studies; the others have no known cause. The sample has some 120,000 clones on record, about 87% of them singletons. About 2.9% of the sample is in the top ten clones. The germline ends are 9 bases apart after V is trimmed by 4 bases and J by 8 bases. The CDR3 contains 12 residues, cysteine and phenylalanine counted. Just the 36-base CDR3 DNA is kept, in frame starting at base 1.

The V gene is TRBV12-3 or TRBV12-4 and the J gene is TRBJ1-5, with no confidently assigned D gene. What was sequenced was blood. This TCR was sampled from a man between 60 and 75 years old in good health. The CDR3 region has the sequence CASSSYREPQHF. Read as DNA, the sequence is TGTGCCAGCAGTTCCTATAGAGAGCCCCAGCATTTT.